This T cell receptor (beta chain) emerged from a study of response to subunit inactivated influenza vaccine. General study points: It was the authors' suggestion that each seasonal influenza vaccination recruits few new T cells.

One entry per CDR3 protein, called by TCRdb with MiXCR from the RT-PCR reads. The data hold about 700,000 distinct CDR3 sequences, with around 14% observed a single time. On this clonotype: What it binds is unknown.

This CDR3 region has 14 residues. Germline loops: CDR1 SQVTM, CDR2 ANQGSEA. With 5 bases clipped from V and 2 bases from J, the junction kept 5 bases outside the gene matches. Material: PBMCs from blood, obtained 12 days after vaccination. The V and J genes are TRBV29-1 and TRBJ2-2; 7 bases line up with TRBD1. The clonotype originates from a man aged 50-60 years who received an inactivated influenza vaccine. The CDR3 nucleotides are TGCAGCGTTCGACAGGGCCCCAACACCGGGGAGCTGTTTTTT. Translation: CSVRQGPNTGELFF.